The subject of this entry is one TCR beta chain. The data were produced by immunoSEQ multiplex PCR, yet TCRdb's version contains in-frame clones alone and is incomplete. Here the sample spans about 270,000 clones, about 88% being singletons. The CDR3 consists of 11 residues. Germline V gene lookup returns CDR1 LGHNA and CDR2 YSLEER. V dropped 4 bases and J dropped 13 bases, with 13 bases sitting between them. This record belongs to a study of blood T cell repertoires in COVID-19. Clinical histories supplied by participants themselves formed the basis of cohort assignment. The chain recombines TRBV4-3 with TRBJ1-1; the D gene is possibly TRBD1 (5 bases). Material: PBMCs or T cells enriched from blood (not recorded which). The receptor's source is a woman aged 45-60 years who had recovered from COVID-19. CDR3 in amino acids: CASSRVQGGFF. CDR3 nucleotide sequence: TGCGCCAGCAGCCGGGTTCAGGGAGGTTTCTTT.